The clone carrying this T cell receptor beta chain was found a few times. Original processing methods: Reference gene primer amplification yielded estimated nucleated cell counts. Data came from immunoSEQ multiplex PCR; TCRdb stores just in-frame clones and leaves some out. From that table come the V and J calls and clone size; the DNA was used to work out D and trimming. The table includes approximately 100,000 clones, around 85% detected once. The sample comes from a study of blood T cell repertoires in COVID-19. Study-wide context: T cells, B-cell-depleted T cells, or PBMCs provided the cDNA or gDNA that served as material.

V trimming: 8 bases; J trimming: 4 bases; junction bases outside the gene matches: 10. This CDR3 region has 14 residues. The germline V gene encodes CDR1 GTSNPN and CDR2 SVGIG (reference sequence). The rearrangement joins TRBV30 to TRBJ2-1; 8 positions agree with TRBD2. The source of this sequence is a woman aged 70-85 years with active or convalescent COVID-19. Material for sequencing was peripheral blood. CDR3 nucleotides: TGTGCCAGTAGCGGGGCCGGGATATACAATGAGCAGTTCTTC. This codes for CASSGAGIYNEQFF.